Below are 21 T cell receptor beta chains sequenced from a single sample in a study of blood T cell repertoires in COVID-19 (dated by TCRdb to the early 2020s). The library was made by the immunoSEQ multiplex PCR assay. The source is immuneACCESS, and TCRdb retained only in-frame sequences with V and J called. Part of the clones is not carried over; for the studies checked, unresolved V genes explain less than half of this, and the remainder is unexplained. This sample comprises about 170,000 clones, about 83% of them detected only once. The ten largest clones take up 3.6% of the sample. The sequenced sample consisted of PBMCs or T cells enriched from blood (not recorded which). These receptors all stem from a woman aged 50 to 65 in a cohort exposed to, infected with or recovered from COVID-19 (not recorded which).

This chain's CDR3 is CASSLRRGSSGHNEQFF. CDR3 DNA: TGTGCCAGCAGCCTCCGTCGGGGCTCTAGCGGGCACAATGAGCAGTTCTTC. The rearrangement uses TRBV11-3 and TRBJ2-1, with 8 nucleotides matching TRBD2. The germline CDR1 and CDR2 sequences are SGHNT and YENEEA. Trimming took 5 bases from V and 5 from J; bases not matched to a gene: 14. The CDR3 totals 17 residues.

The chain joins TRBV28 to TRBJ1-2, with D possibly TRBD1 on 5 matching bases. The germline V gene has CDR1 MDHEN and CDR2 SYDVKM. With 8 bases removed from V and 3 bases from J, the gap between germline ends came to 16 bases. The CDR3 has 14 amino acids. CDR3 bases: TGTGCCAGCGCGTCCGCAGGGAGGGACTATGGCTACACCTTC. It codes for CASASAGRDYGYTF.

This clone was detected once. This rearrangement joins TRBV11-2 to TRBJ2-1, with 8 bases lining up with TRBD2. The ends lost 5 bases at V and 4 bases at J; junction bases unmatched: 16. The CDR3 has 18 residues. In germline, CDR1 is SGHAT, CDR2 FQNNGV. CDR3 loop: CASSQARGTSGPYNEQFF. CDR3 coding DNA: TGTGCCAGCAGCCAGGCCCGAGGAACTAGCGGACCATACAATGAGCAGTTCTTC.

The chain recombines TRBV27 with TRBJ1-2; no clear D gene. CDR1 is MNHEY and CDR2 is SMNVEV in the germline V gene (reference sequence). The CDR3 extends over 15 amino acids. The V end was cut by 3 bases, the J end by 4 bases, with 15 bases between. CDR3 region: CASSFIGASFYGYTF. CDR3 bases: TGTGCCAGCAGTTTTATCGGAGCATCCTTCTATGGCTACACCTTC.

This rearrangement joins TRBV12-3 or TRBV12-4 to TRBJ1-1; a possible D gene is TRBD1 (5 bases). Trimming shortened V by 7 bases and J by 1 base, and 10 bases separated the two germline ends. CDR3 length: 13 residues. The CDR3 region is CASTSGGNTEAFF. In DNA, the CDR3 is TGTGCCAGCACCTCGGGGGGGAACACTGAAGCTTTCTTT.

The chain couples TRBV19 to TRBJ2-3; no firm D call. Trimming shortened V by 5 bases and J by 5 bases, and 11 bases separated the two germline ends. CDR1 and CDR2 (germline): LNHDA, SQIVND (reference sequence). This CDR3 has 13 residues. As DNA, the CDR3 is TGTGCCAGTAGTCTGCAGGTGCAAGATACGCAGTATTTT. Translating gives CASSLQVQDTQYF.

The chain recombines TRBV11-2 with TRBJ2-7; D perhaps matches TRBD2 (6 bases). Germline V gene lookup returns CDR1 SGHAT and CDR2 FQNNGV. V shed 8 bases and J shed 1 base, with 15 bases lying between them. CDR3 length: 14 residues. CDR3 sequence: CASQRAGYSYEQYF. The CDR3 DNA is TGTGCCAGCCAGCGGGCAGGGTATTCCTACGAGCAGTACTTC.

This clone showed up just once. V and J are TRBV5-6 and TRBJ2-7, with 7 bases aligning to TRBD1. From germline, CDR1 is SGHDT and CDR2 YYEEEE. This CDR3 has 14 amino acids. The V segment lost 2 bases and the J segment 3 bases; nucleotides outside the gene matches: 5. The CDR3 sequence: CASSLMGQSYEQYF. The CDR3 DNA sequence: TGTGCCAGCAGCTTAATGGGACAGAGCTACGAGCAGTACTTC.

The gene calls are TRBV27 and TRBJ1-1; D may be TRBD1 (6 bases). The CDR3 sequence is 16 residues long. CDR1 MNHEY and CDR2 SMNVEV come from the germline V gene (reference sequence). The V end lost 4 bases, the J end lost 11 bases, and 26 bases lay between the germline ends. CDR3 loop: CASSSIRDNNHWGAFF. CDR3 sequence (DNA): TGTGCCAGCAGTTCAATCCGGGACAACAATCATTGGGGGGCTTTCTTT.

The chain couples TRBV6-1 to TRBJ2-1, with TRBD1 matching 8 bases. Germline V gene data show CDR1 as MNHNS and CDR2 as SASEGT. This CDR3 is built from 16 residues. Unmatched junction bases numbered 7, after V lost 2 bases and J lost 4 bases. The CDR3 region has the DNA TGTGCCAGCAGTGAATGGCACAGGGGGTCTTACAATGAGCAGTTCTTC. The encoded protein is CASSEWHRGSYNEQFF.

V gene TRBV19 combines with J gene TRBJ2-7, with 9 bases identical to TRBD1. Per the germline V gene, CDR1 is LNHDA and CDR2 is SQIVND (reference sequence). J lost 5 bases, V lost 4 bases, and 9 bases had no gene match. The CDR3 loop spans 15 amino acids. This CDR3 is CASSNPGTGSDEQYF. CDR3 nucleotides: TGTGCCAGTAGTAACCCCGGGACAGGGTCCGACGAGCAGTACTTC.

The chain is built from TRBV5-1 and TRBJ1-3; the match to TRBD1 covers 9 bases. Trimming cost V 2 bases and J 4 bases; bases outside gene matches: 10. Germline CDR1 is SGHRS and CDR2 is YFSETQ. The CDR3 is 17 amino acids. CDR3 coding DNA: TGCGCCAGCAGCTTAAATATACAGGGGGCTTCGGGAAACACCATATATTTT. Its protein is CASSLNIQGASGNTIYF.

CDR3 sequence (DNA): TGTGCCAGCAGCCAAGCAAGGGGACAGCCGAACACCGGGGAGCTGTTTTTT. The encoded protein is CASSQARGQPNTGELFF. The chain has TRBV3-1 (or the pseudogene TRBV3-2) and TRBJ2-2, with 7 bases lining up with TRBD1. CDR3 length: 17 amino acids. The J segment lost 0 bases and the V segment lost 1 base, leaving 5 bases of the junction unmatched. Germline-derived CDR1 and CDR2 are LGHDT and YNNKEL (reference sequence).

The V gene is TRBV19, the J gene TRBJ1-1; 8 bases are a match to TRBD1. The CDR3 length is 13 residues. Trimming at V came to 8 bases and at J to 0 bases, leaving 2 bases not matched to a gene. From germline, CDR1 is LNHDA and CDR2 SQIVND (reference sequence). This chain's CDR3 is CASRGQVNTEAFF. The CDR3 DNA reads TGTGCCAGTCGGGGACAGGTGAACACTGAAGCTTTCTTT.

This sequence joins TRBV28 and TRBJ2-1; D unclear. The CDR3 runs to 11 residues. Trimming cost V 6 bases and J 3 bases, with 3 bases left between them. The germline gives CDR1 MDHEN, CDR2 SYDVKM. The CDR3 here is CASSLYNEQFF. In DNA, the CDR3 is TGTGCCAGCAGCCTCTACAATGAGCAGTTCTTC.

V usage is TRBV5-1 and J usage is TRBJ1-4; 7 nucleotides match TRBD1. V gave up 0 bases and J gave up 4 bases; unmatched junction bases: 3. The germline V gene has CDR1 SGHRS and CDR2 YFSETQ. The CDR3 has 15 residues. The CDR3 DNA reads TGCGCCAGCAGCTTGGAGGGACAGATTAATGAAAAACTGTTTTTT. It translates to CASSLEGQINEKLFF. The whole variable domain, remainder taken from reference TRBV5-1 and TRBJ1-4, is KAGVTQTPRYLIKTRGQQVTLSCSPISGHRSVSWYQQTPGQGLQFLFEYFSETQRNKGNFPGRFSGRQFSNSRSEMNVSTLELGDSALYLCASSLEGQINEKLFFGSGTQLSVL.

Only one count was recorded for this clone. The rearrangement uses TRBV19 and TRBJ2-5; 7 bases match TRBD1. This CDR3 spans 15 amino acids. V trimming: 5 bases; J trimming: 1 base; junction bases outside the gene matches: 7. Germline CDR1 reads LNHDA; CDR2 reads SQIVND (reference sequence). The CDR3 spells CASSPWTGGQETQYF. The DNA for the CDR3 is TGTGCCAGTAGTCCGTGGACAGGAGGCCAAGAGACCCAGTACTTC.

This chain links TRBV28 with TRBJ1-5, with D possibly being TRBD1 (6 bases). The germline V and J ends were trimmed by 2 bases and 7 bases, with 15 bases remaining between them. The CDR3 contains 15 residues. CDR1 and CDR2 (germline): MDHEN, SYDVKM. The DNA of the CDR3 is TGTGCCAGCAGTTTAGGGAACAGGGCTTGGCAGCCCCAGCATTTT. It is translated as CASSLGNRAWQPQHF.

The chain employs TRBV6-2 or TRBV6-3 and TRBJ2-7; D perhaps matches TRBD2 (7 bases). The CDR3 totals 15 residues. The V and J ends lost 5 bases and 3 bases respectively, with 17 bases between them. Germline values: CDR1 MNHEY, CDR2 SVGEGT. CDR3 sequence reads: CASSAGAVIFYEQYF. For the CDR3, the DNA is TGTGCCAGCAGTGCGGGGGCAGTCATCTTCTACGAGCAGTACTTC.

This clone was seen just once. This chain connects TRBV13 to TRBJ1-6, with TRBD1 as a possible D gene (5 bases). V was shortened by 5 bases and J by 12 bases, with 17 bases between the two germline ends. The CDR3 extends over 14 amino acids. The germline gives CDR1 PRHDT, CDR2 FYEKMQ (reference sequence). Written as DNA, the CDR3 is TGTGCCAGCAGCCATCGGGGGGTCTCACAACCCCTCCACTTT. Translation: CASSHRGVSQPLHF.

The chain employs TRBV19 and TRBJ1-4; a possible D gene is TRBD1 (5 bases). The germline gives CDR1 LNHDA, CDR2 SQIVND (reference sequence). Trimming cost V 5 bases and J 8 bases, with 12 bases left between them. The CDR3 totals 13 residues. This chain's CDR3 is CASSYDRDEKLFF. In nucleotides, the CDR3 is TGTGCCAGTAGTTACGACAGAGACGAAAAACTGTTTTTT. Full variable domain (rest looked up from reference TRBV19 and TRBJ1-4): DGGITQSPKYLFRKEGQNVTLSCEQNLNHDAMYWYRQDPGQGLRLIYYSQIVNDFQKGDIAEGYSVSREKKESFPLTVTSAQKNPTAFYLCASSYDRDEKLFFGSGTQLSVL.